The 13 T cell receptor beta chains below all came from one sample that was sequenced in a study of shared clonotypes between healthy human individuals. Profiled with immunoSEQ multiplex PCR; TCRdb holds only in-frame clones, not every one. The sample contains about half a million clones, over 70% of which appear only once. The sample taken for sequencing was PBMCs. The receptors were sampled from a woman aged 40 to 50 in good health. Some clones in this sample may be carry-over from other donors' samples.

The chain links TRBV29-1 to TRBJ2-3; 7 nucleotides align to TRBD2. The CDR3 loop spans 15 amino acids. The germline V gene has CDR1 SQVTM and CDR2 ANQGSEA. The J segment lost 1 base and the V segment lost 6 bases, leaving 10 bases of the junction unmatched. In nucleotides, the CDR3 is TGCAGCGTGACCCCCAGCGGGGCCCGCACAGATACGCAGTATTTT. Translating gives CSVTPSGARTDTQYF.

This clone was seen a single time. This chain uses TRBV30 with TRBJ1-2; 7 nucleotides align to TRBD1. The J segment lost 7 bases and the V segment lost 4 bases, leaving 9 bases of the junction unmatched. This CDR3 spans 13 amino acids. Germline lookup yields CDR1 GTSNPN and CDR2 SVGIG (reference sequence). This CDR3 is CAWIGGGAGGYTF. Written as DNA, the CDR3 is TGTGCCTGGATCGGAGGGGGCGCAGGTGGCTACACCTTC.

The chain employs TRBV5-1 and TRBJ1-1; D not certain. Trimming removed 1 base from V and 1 base from J, with 5 bases in between. CDR1 and CDR2 (germline): SGHRS, YFSETQ. The CDR3 is 13 residues long. CDR3 protein: CASSLSPNTEAFF. CDR3 nucleotide sequence: TGCGCCAGCAGCTTGTCCCCGAACACTGAAGCTTTCTTT.

V is TRBV5-8 and J is TRBJ1-2, with D uncertain. V shed 2 bases and J shed 2 bases, with 13 bases lying between them. CDR1 SGHTS and CDR2 YDEGEE come from the germline V gene. The length of the CDR3 is 15 residues. DNA of the CDR3: TGTGCCAGCAGCTTCGGCCGAACCCAAAACTATGGCTACACCTTC. Amino acid sequence: CASSFGRTQNYGYTF.

The chain is built from TRBV28 and TRBJ2-1; 11 bases fit TRBD2. V shed 7 bases, J shed 7 bases, and the junction held 9 bases outside the gene matches. The CDR3 is made up of 15 amino acids. Germline CDR1 and CDR2: MDHEN and SYDVKM. The CDR3 region has the DNA TGTGCCAGCACCGAGCTAGCGGGAGGCATAAATGAGCAGTTCTTC. Its protein is CASTELAGGINEQFF.

The gene calls are TRBV11-2 and TRBJ2-7, with TRBD2 matching 12 bases. CDR3 length equals 15 residues. V shed 5 bases and J 2 bases; nucleotides not matched to a gene: 4. Per the germline V gene, CDR1 is SGHAT and CDR2 is FQNNGV. In DNA form, the CDR3 reads TGTGCCAGCAGCCTACTAGCGGGAGGCGCCTACGAGCAGTACTTC. It is translated as CASSLLAGGAYEQYF.

This clone was counted between two and nine times. This chain joins TRBV21-1 and TRBJ2-1. TRBV21-1 is designated a pseudogene. The CDR3 covers 14 residues. The CDR3 DNA follows: TGTGCCAGCAGCAAGGGTCCGTACCTCGATGAGCAGTTCTTC. It codes for CASSKGPYLDEQFF.

This chain's CDR3 is CAIRAGAPGNTIYF. As DNA, the CDR3 is TGTGCCATCAGGGCTGGTGCCCCGGGAAACACCATATATTTT. The gene calls are TRBV10-3 and TRBJ1-3, with unresolved D. V lost 6 bases and J 4 bases, leaving 13 bases between the germline ends. CDR3 length: 14 residues. From germline, CDR1 is ENHRY and CDR2 SYGVKD.

This sequence joins TRBV7-2 and TRBJ2-3, with D perhaps matching TRBD1 or TRBD2 (5 bases each). Germline lookup yields CDR1 SGHTA and CDR2 FQGNSA. CDR3 size: 18 residues. The V end lost 4 bases, the J end lost 8 bases, and 28 bases lay between the germline ends. This CDR3 reads CASSSPKGTGPPIGTQYF. In nucleotides, the CDR3 is TGTGCCAGCAGCTCCCCAAAGGGGACGGGACCCCCCATCGGTACGCAGTATTTT.

V gene TRBV7-2 combines with J gene TRBJ1-5; maybe TRBD1 (6 bases). V dropped 1 base and J dropped 3 bases, with 16 bases sitting between them. Germline V CDR1 and CDR2: SGHTA, FQGNSA. This CDR3 comprises 17 residues. Written as DNA, the CDR3 is TGTGCCAGCAGCTTAGTGGGAGGGCCGGGGGCCAATCAGCCCCAGCATTTT. This sequence encodes CASSLVGGPGANQPQHF.

The chain employs TRBV5-6 and TRBJ2-6; no reliable D call. The germline gives CDR1 SGHDT, CDR2 YYEEEE. This CDR3 comprises 14 residues. V lost 6 bases and J lost 0, with 7 bases in between. The CDR3 protein is CASTYGSGANVLTF. The CDR3 bases are TGTGCCAGCACCTACGGCTCTGGGGCCAACGTCCTGACTTTC.

This chain uses TRBV27 with TRBJ2-7; 16 bases are a match to TRBD2. Germline assignment: CDR1 MNHEY and CDR2 SMNVEV (reference sequence). The CDR3 has 18 amino acids. Trimming at V came to 5 bases and at J to 7 bases, leaving 14 bases not matched to a gene. The CDR3 is CASSPLLGLAGGPREQYF. The CDR3 DNA reads TGTGCCAGCAGTCCACTTCTGGGACTAGCGGGAGGGCCTAGGGAGCAGTACTTC.

V is TRBV2 and J is TRBJ2-5; D perhaps matches TRBD1 (5 bases). V was clipped by 5 bases and J by 2 bases, with 12 bases between them. CDR1 and CDR2 from the germline V gene are SNHLY and FYNNEI. This CDR3 comprises 14 residues. The CDR3 spells CASSPRDRQETQYF. Here the CDR3 DNA reads TGTGCCAGCAGTCCGAGAGACAGACAAGAGACCCAGTACTTC.